These T cell receptor beta chains were read from a single sample in a study of CD8+CD57+ T cells in acquired aplastic anemia. TCRdb processed the reads anew with MiXCR; each CDR3 protein has one entry. The top ten clones hold roughly 0.89% of a sample with approximately 470,000 distinct CDR3 sequences, roughly a third of them seen once. The specimen sequenced was sorted CD4+, CD8+, or CD8+CD57+ T cells (not recorded which) from PBMCs. The source of these receptors is a human donor with aplastic anemia. CDR3s leave out the opening cysteine and the closing phenylalanine or tryptophan. Fields, in order: CDR3 length, V gene, CDR3 protein.

13 TRBV24-1 ATSDPDSGQETQY
15 TRBV19 ASSILGTEDSGNTIY
13 TRBV29-1 SVADGQGKNTEAF
14 TRBV7-2 ASSLELADSHNEQF
12 TRBV2 ASRGTEGESEAF
14 TRBV9 ASSVGASGGKETQY
13 TRBV10-3 ASSYSGTSLDEQF
13 TRBV19 ASSIGDRDFVEAF
15 TRBV12-3/TRBV12-4 ASSLVTRLARTYEQY
14 TRBV4-1 ASSQGRGNYNSPLH
11 TRBV12-3/TRBV12-4 ASATANTDTQY
16 TRBV7-3 ASSLNNLAGGMNTEAF
14 TRBV25-1 ASSPGTSGTGNEQF
14 TRBV11-2 ASSPRTGERGTEAF
9 TRBV29-1 SDDNTDTQY
14 TRBV19 ASTRAGTGANTEAF
10 TRBV14 ASSRQVQSYT
13 TRBV7-7 ASSLTSQGAKTQY
12 TRBV20-1 SAQGVSGTYEQY
14 TRBV15 ATSTLGEGFGGELF
12 TRBV5-1 ASSLENRDSEAF
13 TRBV2 ASSEGGGLRETQY
12 TRBV19 ASSFGGGGTEAF
11 TRBV12-3/TRBV12-4 ASTLTGSDTQY
9 TRBV29-1 IGLSTDTQY
13 TRBV4-2 ASSQDPGIIDEQF
13 TRBV11-2 ASSLVSKGSSEQY
13 TRBV5-1 ASSLGQGRQETQY
11 TRBV27 ASSPTGVSEQF